This T cell receptor (beta chain) came from a study of shared clonotypes between healthy human individuals. Findings of the study overall: Naive subsets typically showed greater estimated richness than memory subsets.

As regards this clone: Its antigen is unknown.

CDR1 SQVTM and CDR2 ANQGSEA come from the germline V gene. CDR3 length: 14 amino acids. Trimming at V came to 5 bases and at J to 5 bases, leaving 10 bases not matched to a gene. Assay execution took place at the deep level. TCRdb keeps only in-frame clones here, not all; method: immunoSEQ multiplex PCR. The table records roughly 1.5 million clones, about 98% of them present only once. The sample was naive CD4+ T cells sorted from blood. Subset described: CD45RA+ positively selected. The origin of this receptor is a man aged 25 to 40 in good health. The chain has TRBV29-1 and TRBJ2-5; TRBD2 agrees at 8 bases. The CDR3 protein is CSVLEREIWETQYF. The CDR3 DNA reads TGCAGCGTTTTGGAGCGGGAGATCTGGGAGACCCAGTACTTC.